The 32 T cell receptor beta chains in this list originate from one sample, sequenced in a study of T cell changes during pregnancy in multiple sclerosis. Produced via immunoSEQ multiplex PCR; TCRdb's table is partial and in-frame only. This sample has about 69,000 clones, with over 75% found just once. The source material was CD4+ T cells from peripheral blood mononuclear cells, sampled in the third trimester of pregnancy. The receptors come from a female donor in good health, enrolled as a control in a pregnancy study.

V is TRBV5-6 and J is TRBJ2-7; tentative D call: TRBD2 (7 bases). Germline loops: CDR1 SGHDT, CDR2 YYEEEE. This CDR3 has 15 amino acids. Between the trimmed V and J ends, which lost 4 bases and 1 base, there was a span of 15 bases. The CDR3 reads CASSRGATESYEQYF. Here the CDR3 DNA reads TGTGCCAGCAGCCGGGGGGCGACCGAGTCCTACGAGCAGTACTTC.

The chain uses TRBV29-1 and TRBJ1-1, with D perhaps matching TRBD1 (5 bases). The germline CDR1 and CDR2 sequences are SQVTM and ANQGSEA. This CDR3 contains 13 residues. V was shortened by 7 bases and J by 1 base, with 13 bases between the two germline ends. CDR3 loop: CSARGSPNTEAFF. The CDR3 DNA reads TGCAGCGCTCGGGGGAGTCCGAACACTGAAGCTTTCTTT.

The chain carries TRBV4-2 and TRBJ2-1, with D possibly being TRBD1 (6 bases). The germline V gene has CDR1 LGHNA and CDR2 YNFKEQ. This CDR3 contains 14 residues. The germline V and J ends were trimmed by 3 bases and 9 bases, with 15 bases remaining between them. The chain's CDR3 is CASSHNRDIGEQFF. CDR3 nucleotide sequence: TGTGCCAGCAGCCACAACAGGGATATCGGTGAGCAGTTCTTC.

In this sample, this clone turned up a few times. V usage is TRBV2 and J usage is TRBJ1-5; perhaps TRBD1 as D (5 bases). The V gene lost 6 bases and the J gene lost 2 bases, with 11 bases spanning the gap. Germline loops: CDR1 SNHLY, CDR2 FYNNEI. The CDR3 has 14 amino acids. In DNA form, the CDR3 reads TGTGCCAGCAGAATTGACAGCGGCAATCAGCCCCAGCATTTT. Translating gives CASRIDSGNQPQHF.

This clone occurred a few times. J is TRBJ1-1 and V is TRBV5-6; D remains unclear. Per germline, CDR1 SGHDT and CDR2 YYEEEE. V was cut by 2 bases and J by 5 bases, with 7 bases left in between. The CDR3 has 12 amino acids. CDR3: CASSFGETEAFF. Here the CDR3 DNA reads TGTGCCAGCAGCTTCGGGGAAACTGAAGCTTTCTTT.

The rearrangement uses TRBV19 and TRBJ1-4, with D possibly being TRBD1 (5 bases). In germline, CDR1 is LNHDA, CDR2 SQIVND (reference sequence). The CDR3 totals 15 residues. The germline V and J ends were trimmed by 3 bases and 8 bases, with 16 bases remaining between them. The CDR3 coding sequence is TGTGCCAGTAGTATTGTGGGCGGGGGAAAGGAAAAACTGTTTTTT. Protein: CASSIVGGGKEKLFF.

CDR3 residues: CASTTTDSGANVLTF. The CDR3 nucleotides are TGTGCCAGCACCACCACTGACTCTGGGGCCAACGTCCTGACTTTC. The rearrangement links TRBV6-1 to TRBJ2-6; no firm D call. The CDR3 consists of 15 residues. Germline V lookup: CDR1 MNHNS, CDR2 SASEGT. V was clipped by 7 bases and J by 0 bases, with 10 bases between them.

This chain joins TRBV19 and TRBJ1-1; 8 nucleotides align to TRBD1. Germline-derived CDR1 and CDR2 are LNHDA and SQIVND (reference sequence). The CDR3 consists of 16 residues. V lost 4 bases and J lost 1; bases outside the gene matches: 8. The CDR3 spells CASSTTQGAENTEAFF. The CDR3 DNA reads TGTGCCAGTAGTACTACTCAGGGGGCAGAGAACACTGAAGCTTTCTTT.

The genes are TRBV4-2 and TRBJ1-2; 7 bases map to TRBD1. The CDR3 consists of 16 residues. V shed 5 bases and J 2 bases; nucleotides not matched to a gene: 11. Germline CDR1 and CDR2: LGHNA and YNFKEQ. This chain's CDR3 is CASSVPGQSINYGYTF. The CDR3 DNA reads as TGTGCCAGCAGCGTACCGGGACAGAGTATAAACTATGGCTACACCTTC.

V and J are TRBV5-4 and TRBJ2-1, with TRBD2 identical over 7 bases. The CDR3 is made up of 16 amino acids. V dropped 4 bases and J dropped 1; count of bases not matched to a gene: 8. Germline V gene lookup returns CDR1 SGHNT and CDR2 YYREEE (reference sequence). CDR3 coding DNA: TGTGCCAGCAGCCTAGCCCGGACTAGATCCTACAATGAGCAGTTCTTC. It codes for CASSLARTRSYNEQFF.

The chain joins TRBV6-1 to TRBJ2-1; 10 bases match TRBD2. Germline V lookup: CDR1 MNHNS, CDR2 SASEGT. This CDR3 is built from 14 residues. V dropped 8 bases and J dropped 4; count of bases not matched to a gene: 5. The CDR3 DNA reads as TGTGCCAGCCGAAGCGGGGGGGAGTACAATGAGCAGTTCTTC. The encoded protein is CASRSGGEYNEQFF.

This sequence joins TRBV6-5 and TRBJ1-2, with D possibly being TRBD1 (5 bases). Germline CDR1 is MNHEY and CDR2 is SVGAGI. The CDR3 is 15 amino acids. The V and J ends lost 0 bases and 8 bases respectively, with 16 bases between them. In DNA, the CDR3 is TGTGCCAGCAGTTACTCGAGAGTCCTCCCAGGGGGCTACACCTTC. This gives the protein CASSYSRVLPGGYTF.

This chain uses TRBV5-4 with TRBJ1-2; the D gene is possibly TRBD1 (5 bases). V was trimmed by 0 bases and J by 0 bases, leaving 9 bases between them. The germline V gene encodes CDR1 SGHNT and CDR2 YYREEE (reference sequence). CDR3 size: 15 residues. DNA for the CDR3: TGTGCCAGCAGCTTGGCGACAGCAGCTAACTATGGCTACACCTTC. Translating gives CASSLATAANYGYTF.

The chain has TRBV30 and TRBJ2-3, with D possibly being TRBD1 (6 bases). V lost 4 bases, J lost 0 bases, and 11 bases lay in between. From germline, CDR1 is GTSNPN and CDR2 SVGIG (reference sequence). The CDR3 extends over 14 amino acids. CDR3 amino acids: CAWTQGRSTDTQYF. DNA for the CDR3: TGTGCCTGGACACAGGGTAGGAGCACAGATACGCAGTATTTT.

The CDR3 is CASSLGGYSNQPQHF. CDR3 coding DNA: TGTGCCAGCAGTTTAGGGGGGTATAGCAATCAGCCCCAGCATTTT. The rearrangement joins TRBV27 to TRBJ1-5; maybe TRBD1 (5 bases). With 2 bases removed from V and 0 bases from J, the gap between germline ends came to 8 bases. Germline V lookup: CDR1 MNHEY, CDR2 SMNVEV (reference sequence). The CDR3 is made up of 15 amino acids.

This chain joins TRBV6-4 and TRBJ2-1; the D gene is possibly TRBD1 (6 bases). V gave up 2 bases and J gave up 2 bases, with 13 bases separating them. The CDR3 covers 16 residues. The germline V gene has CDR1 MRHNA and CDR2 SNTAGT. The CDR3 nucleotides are TGTGCCAGCAGTGACCTCACAGGGTCCCCCTACAATGAGCAGTTCTTC. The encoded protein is CASSDLTGSPYNEQFF.

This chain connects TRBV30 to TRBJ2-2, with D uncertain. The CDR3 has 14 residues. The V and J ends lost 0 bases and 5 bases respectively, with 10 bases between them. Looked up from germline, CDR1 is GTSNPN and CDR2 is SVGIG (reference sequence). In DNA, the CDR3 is TGTGCCTGGAGTGTACGTCGGGTTACCGGGGAGCTGTTTTTT. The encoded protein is CAWSVRRVTGELFF.

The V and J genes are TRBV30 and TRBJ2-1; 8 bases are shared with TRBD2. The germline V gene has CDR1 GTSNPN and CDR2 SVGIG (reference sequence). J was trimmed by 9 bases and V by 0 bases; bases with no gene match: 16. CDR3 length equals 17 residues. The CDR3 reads CAWSVLGGGGILGEQFF. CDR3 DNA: TGTGCCTGGAGTGTACTCGGGGGCGGGGGGATTTTAGGTGAGCAGTTCTTC.

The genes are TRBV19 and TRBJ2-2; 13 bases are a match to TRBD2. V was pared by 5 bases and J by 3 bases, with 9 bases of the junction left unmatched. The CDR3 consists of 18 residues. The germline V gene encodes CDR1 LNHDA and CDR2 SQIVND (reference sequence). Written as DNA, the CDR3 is TGTGCCAGTAGTGGCTCTCGGACTAGCGGGGGTTACACCGGGGAGCTGTTTTTT. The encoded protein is CASSGSRTSGGYTGELFF. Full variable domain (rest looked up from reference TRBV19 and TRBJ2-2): DGGITQSPKYLFRKEGQNVTLSCEQNLNHDAMYWYRQDPGQGLRLIYYSQIVNDFQKGDIAEGYSVSREKKESFPLTVTSAQKNPTAFYLCASSGSRTSGGYTGELFFGEGSRLTVL.

Here the CDR3 reads CASSQPEGGYTF. The DNA for the CDR3 is TGCGCCAGCAGCCAACCGGAGGGCGGCTACACCTTC. V gene TRBV5-1 combines with J gene TRBJ1-2; D is ambiguous. The CDR3 is 12 residues long. Germline assignment: CDR1 SGHRS and CDR2 YFSETQ. Trimming stripped 4 bases from V and 8 bases from J, with 12 bases between.

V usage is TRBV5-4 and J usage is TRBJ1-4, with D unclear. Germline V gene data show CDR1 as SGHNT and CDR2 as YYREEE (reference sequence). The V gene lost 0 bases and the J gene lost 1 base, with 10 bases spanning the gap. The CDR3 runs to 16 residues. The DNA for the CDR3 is TGTGCCAGCAGCTTGGCCGGGGTTGGAACTAATGAAAAACTGTTTTTT. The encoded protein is CASSLAGVGTNEKLFF.

DNA for the CDR3: TGCAGCGGTACTCGACTTCTTTCCTACGAGCAGTACTTC. Protein: CSGTRLLSYEQYF. This chain joins TRBV29-1 and TRBJ2-7, with unresolved D. CDR1 and CDR2 from the germline V gene are SQVTM and ANQGSEA. Trimming cost V 7 bases and J 1 base, with 14 bases left between them. There are 13 residues in the CDR3.

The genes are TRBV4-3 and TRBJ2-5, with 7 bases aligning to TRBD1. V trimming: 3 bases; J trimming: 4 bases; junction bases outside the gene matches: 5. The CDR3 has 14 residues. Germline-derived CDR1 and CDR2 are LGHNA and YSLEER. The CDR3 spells CASSHPDRRETQYF. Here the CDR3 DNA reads TGCGCCAGCAGCCACCCGGACAGGAGAGAGACCCAGTACTTC.

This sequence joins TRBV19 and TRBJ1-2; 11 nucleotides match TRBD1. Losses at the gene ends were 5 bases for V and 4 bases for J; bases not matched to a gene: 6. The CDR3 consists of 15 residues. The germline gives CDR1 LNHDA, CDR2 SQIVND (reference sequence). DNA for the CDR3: TGTGCCAGTAGTCCCCAGGGACAGGGGGGCTATGGCTACACCTTC. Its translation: CASSPQGQGGYGYTF.

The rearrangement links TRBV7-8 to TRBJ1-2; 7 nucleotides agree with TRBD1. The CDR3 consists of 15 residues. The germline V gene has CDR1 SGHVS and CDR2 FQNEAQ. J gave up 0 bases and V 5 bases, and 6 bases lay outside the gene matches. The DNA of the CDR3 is TGTGCCAGCAGCACCGGGGGACAGACTAACTATGGCTACACCTTC. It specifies CASSTGGQTNYGYTF.

The CDR3 DNA reads as TGTGCCCCACGCGGCACTGAAGCTTTCTTT. This gives the protein CAPRGTEAFF. V and J are TRBV6-4 and TRBJ1-1, with unresolved D. Germline values: CDR1 MRHNA, CDR2 SNTAGT. The CDR3 loop spans 10 amino acids. Between the trimmed V and J ends, which lost 11 bases and 4 bases, there was a span of 8 bases.

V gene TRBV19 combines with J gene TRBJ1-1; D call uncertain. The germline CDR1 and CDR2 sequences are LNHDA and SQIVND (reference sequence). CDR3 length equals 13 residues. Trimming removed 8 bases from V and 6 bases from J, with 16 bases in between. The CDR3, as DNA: TGTGCCAGTTCTCTGTCGGGATTGCCTGAAGCTTTCTTT. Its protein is CASSLSGLPEAFF.

CDR3 residues: CASSLSPGQISYNEQFF. The CDR3 DNA reads TGTGCCAGTAGCCTCAGCCCGGGACAGATCTCCTACAATGAGCAGTTCTTC. The V call is TRBV19, the J call TRBJ2-1; TRBD1 matches at 7 bases. The CDR3 contains 17 residues. With V trimmed by 6 bases and J by 0 bases, 11 bases remained unmatched. Germline CDR1 and CDR2: LNHDA and SQIVND (reference sequence).

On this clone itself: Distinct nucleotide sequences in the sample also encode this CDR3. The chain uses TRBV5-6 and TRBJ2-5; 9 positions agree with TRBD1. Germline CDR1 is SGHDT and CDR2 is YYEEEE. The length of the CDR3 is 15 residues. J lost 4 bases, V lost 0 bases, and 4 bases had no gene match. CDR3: CASSLGTGAGETQYF. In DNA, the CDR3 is TGTGCCAGCAGCTTGGGGACAGGGGCGGGAGAGACCCAGTACTTC.

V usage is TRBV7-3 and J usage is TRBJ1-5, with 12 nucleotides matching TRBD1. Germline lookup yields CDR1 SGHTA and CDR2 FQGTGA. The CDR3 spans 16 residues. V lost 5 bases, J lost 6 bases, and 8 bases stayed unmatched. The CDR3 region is CASSAGGTGGGQPQHF. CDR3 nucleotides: TGTGCCAGCAGCGCCGGCGGGACAGGGGGCGGTCAGCCCCAGCATTTT. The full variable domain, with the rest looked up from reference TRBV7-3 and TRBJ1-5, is GAGVSQTPSNKVTEKGKYVELRCDPISGHTALYWYRQSLGQGPEFLIYFQGTGAADDSGLPNDRFFAVRPEGSVSTLKIQRTERGDSAVYLCASSAGGTGGGQPQHFGDGTRLSIL.

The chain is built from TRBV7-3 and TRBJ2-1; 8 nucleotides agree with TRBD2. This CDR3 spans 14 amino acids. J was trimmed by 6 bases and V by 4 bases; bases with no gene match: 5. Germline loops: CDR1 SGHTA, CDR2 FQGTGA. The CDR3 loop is CASSSRAGGNEQFF. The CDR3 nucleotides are TGTGCCAGCAGCTCCCGCGCGGGGGGCAATGAGCAGTTCTTC.

CDR3: CASSQELGDRLEKLFF. The CDR3 coding sequence is TGCGCCAGCAGCCAAGAGTTAGGGGACAGGCTCGAAAAACTGTTTTTT. The rearrangement links TRBV4-3 to TRBJ1-4, with TRBD1 matching over 8 bases. Trimming took 0 bases from V and 8 from J; bases not matched to a gene: 8. CDR1 LGHNA and CDR2 YSLEER come from the germline V gene. The CDR3 contains 16 residues.